The TCR beta chain described here comes from a study of human T cells and chemical hapten exposure. About the research overall: Throughout a study of approximately 24 weeks, patients underwent weekly scalp administration of diphenylcyclopropenone doses. Small discrepancies in pooled library volume mainly accounted for the varying TCR yields per sample.

Trimming pared 0 bases from V and 2 bases from J, leaving 6 bases between. The CDR3 is 14 residues long. The germline gives CDR1 SGHRS, CDR2 YFSETQ. MiXCR was run by TCRdb on the RACE reads, yielding one entry per CDR3 protein. Here the sample spans more than 250,000 distinct CDR3 sequences, around 7.7% being singletons. Described time point: pre-sensitization, week 0. Regarding treatment: therapeutic diphenylcyclopropenone sensitization with weekly scalp DPC. Specimen: whole blood, collected in connection with sensitization to the hapten diphenylcyclopropenone (DPC). This rearrangement joins TRBV5-1 to TRBJ2-1, with D perhaps TRBD1 (5 bases). This TCR came from a man aged 18-30 years with alopecia areata. Some clones in this sample may be carry-over from other donors' samples. CDR3 protein: CASSLEGPYNEQFF. CDR3 coding DNA: TGCGCCAGCAGCTTGGAGGGGCCCTACAATGAGCAGTTCTTC.